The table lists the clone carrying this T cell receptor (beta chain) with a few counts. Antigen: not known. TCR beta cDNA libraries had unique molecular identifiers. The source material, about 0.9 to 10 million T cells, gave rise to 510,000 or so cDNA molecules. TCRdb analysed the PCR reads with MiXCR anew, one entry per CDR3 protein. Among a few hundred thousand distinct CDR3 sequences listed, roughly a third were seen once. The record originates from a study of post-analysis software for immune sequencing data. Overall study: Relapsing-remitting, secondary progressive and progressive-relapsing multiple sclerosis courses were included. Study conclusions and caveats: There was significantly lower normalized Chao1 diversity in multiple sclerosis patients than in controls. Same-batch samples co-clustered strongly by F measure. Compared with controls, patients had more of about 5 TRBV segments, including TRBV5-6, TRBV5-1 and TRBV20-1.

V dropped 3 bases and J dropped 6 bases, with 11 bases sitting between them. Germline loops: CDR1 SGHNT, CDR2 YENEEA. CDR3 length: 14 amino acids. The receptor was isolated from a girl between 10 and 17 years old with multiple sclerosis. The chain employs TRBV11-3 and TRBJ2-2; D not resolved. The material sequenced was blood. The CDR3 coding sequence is TGTGCCAGCAGCTTGGGCAGGACCCCCGGGGAGCTGTTTTTT. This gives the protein CASSLGRTPGELFF.